The rows below give T cell receptor beta chains drawn from one sample of a study of shared clonotypes between healthy human individuals. Data came from immunoSEQ multiplex PCR; TCRdb stores just in-frame clones and leaves some out. This sample carries millions of clones, approximately 90% of them seen once, and the ten largest clones take around 0.14%. What was sequenced was naive CD4+ T cells sorted from blood. The receptors originated from a man younger than 35 in good health. The CDR3 runs from the conserved cysteine through the conserved F or W. D genes are given only for firm matches. Expanded clones are given a class, and other clones once, few, many or no size at all.

j_call	cdr3_length	v_call	d_call	clone_size	cdr3_nt	cdr3_aa
TRBJ1-6	13	TRBV2	-	-	TGTGCCAGTTCGAGCTCCTATAATTCACCCCTCCACTTT	CASSSSYNSPLHF
TRBJ2-7	16	TRBV19	TRBD1	-	TGTGCCAGTAGTATTCTATGGACAGGGGGCCTCTACGAGCAGTACTTC	CASSILWTGGLYEQYF
TRBJ1-2	12	TRBV28	-	-	TGTGCCAGCCGAACAGCGGCTGGTGGCTACACCTTC	CASRTAAGGYTF
TRBJ2-7	14	TRBV6-5	-	-	TGTGCCAGCAGACGCATACAGGGTACCTACGAGCAGTACTTC	CASRRIQGTYEQYF
TRBJ2-3	18	TRBV9	TRBD1	once	TGTGCCAGCAGCGAGGAACGAACAGGGGGACTTGGCACAGATACGCAGTATTTT	CASSEERTGGLGTDTQYF
TRBJ1-2	16	TRBV6-5	TRBD1	-	TGTGCCAGCAGTTACCAGGGGGCGAGAATCGACTATGGCTACACCTTC	CASSYQGARIDYGYTF
TRBJ1-4	12	TRBV2	-	-	TGTGCCAGCAAGGACCCCGGGGGGAAACTGTTTTTT	CASKDPGGKLFF
TRBJ2-7	15	TRBV5-4	TRBD1	-	TGTGCCAGCAGCTCCACGAGACAGGGGGACTACGAGCAGTACTTC	CASSSTRQGDYEQYF
TRBJ2-3	14	TRBV7-9	-	-	TGTGCCAGCAGAAGACAGGCGAGCACAGATACGCAGTATTTT	CASRRQASTDTQYF
TRBJ2-1	15	TRBV6-5	-	-	TGTGCCAGCAGTTACCTCCAATGGGGAAACAATGAGCAGTTCTTC	CASSYLQWGNNEQFF
TRBJ1-6	21	TRBV5-1	-	-	TGCGCCAGCAGCTTGACCCCCCCCGCTATTGAGGGGCCTTTTTGGAATTCACCCCTCCACTTT	CASSLTPPAIEGPFWNSPLHF
TRBJ2-7	14	TRBV11-2	TRBD1	-	TGTGCCAGCAGCTTTACAGGGGGCCTCTACGAGCAGTACTTC	CASSFTGGLYEQYF
TRBJ1-6	15	TRBV19	TRBD1	few	TGTGCCAGCGGAGGAGACGACAGGGCCAATTCACCCCTCCACTTT	CASGGDDRANSPLHF
TRBJ2-2	19	TRBV1	-	-	TGCACCAGCAGCCAAGATCTCACCTCTAGCCGACCGAACACCGGGGAGCTGTTTTTT	CTSSQDLTSSRPNTGELFF
TRBJ1-1	13	TRBV6-5	TRBD1	-	TGTGCCAGCAGGCAACTGGCAGGGGGCCTCGATTTCTTT	CASRQLAGGLDFF
TRBJ1-1	15	TRBV5-1	-	-	TGCGCCAGCAGCTTGGAGGTGATTGAGAACACTGAAGCTTTCTTT	CASSLEVIENTEAFF
TRBJ1-2	14	TRBV6-1	-	-	TGTGCCAGCAGTGACAGATTCCACAACTATGGCTACACCTTC	CASSDRFHNYGYTF
TRBJ2-7	13	TRBV30	-	-	TGTGCCTGGACCCCCCGGCCTACCTACGAGCAGTACTTC	CAWTPRPTYEQYF
TRBJ1-2	12	TRBV10-2	-	-	TGCGCCAGCAGAACGGGGGGAGAGGGCTACACCTTC	CASRTGGEGYTF
TRBJ1-6	15	TRBV2	-	-	TGTGCCAGCAGTGAAGCACGTTCCTATAATTCACCCCTCCACTTT	CASSEARSYNSPLHF
TRBJ2-1	15	TRBV5-1	-	once	TGCGCCAGCAGCTTGGATAGGCCCTCGGACAATGAGCAGTTCTTC	CASSLDRPSDNEQFF
TRBJ2-5	14	TRBV2	-	-	TGTGCCAGCAGTGGGATATCGAGAAAAGAGACCCAGTACTTC	CASSGISRKETQYF
TRBJ1-6	13	TRBV9	-	few	TGTGCCAGCAGCGTAGCCCAGGGTTTCCCCCTCCACTTT	CASSVAQGFPLHF
TRBJ1-3	19	TRBV9	TRBD1	-	TGTGCCAGCAGCGTAGTTAAGGACAGGGGGCTGAGCTCTGGAAACACCATATATTTT	CASSVVKDRGLSSGNTIYF
TRBJ2-3	16	TRBV19	-	once	TGTGCCAGTAGTAGTCGAGCTAGCGCGGGCACAGATACGCAGTATTTT	CASSSRASAGTDTQYF
TRBJ1-1	13	TRBV30	TRBD1	-	TGTGCCTGGAGGGGACAGGGGGCAGGTGAAGCTTTCTTT	CAWRGQGAGEAFF
TRBJ2-3	17	TRBV15	TRBD2	once	TGTGCCACCAGCAGAGATCTGAGCGGGAGGGGATCAGATACGCAGTATTTT	CATSRDLSGRGSDTQYF
TRBJ2-3	15	TRBV5-1	-	-	TGCGCCAGCAGCTTGGCGGCGGCAGACACAGATACGCAGTATTTT	CASSLAAADTDTQYF
TRBJ1-1	15	TRBV5-5	TRBD1	-	TGTGCCAGCAGGGGACAGGGGACTATGAACACTGAAGCTTTCTTT	CASRGQGTMNTEAFF
TRBJ2-3	17	TRBV27	-	-	TGTGCCAGCAGTTTATCCGGGACTTCGCATCCTACAGATACGCAGTATTTT	CASSLSGTSHPTDTQYF
TRBJ2-5	14	TRBV5-4	-	-	TGTGCCAGCAGCTTACGGACACGACAAGAGACCCAGTACTTC	CASSLRTRQETQYF
TRBJ2-5	15	TRBV29-1	TRBD2	-	TGCAGCGTTGAACCCACTAGCGGGGGGGGTGAGACCCAGTACTTC	CSVEPTSGGGETQYF
TRBJ1-6	13	TRBV28	TRBD1	-	TGTGCCGGGACCGACAGGGTGGGATCACCCCTCCACTTT	CAGTDRVGSPLHF
TRBJ1-2	14	TRBV6-1	-	once	TGTGCCAGCAGTGAATTGGGGAGGGACTATGGCTACACCTTC	CASSELGRDYGYTF
TRBJ2-1	13	TRBV29-1	-	once	TGCAGCGTTGTTGGAGGGGCCAACTATGAGCAGTTCTTC	CSVVGGANYEQFF
TRBJ2-7	15	TRBV6-6	TRBD2	-	TGTGCCAGCAGTTCCACTAGCGGGGGAACCTACGAGCAGTACTTC	CASSSTSGGTYEQYF
TRBJ2-1	12	TRBV5-4	-	-	TGTGCCAGCAGCACTCGACTATCCGAGCAGTTCTTC	CASSTRLSEQFF
TRBJ2-3	15	TRBV10-3	-	once	TGTGCCATCAGTGAGTGGACGGCCCAAGCAGATACGCAGTATTTT	CAISEWTAQADTQYF
TRBJ2-2	14	TRBV30	-	-	TGTGCCTGGAGTGTATTAGGGTCCACCGGGGAGCTGTTTTTT	CAWSVLGSTGELFF
TRBJ2-3	14	TRBV7-2	TRBD2	-	TGTGCCAGCAGCAGGGGACTAGCGGGAGATACGCAGTATTTT	CASSRGLAGDTQYF
TRBJ2-7	14	TRBV6-5	TRBD2	-	TGTGCCAGCAGTTATAGGCTAGCGGCCTACGAGCAGTACTTC	CASSYRLAAYEQYF
TRBJ2-3	13	TRBV5-6	-	-	TGTGCCAGCAGCTTCGGTTTATCCGATACGCAGTATTTT	CASSFGLSDTQYF
TRBJ2-1	13	TRBV7-7	TRBD1	-	TGTGCTAGCAGCTTGGACAGGGGCAATGAGCAGTTCTTC	CASSLDRGNEQFF
TRBJ1-5	14	TRBV6-1	TRBD1	-	TGTGCCAGCAGCCAGACAGGGATTAATCAGCCCCAGCATTTT	CASSQTGINQPQHF
TRBJ1-5	15	TRBV2	-	-	TGTGCCAGCAGTGATGGAGGGTGGGGCAATCAGCCCCAGCATTTT	CASSDGGWGNQPQHF
TRBJ2-5	15	TRBV7-2	-	-	TGTGCCAGCAGCTTAGCGGTGCTCGACGTTACAACCCAGTACTTC	CASSLAVLDVTTQYF
TRBJ1-2	15	TRBV7-2	-	-	TGTGCCAGCAGCTTTTACAGGGTTACCAACTATGGCTACACCTTC	CASSFYRVTNYGYTF
TRBJ2-1	15	TRBV7-2	TRBD2	-	TGTGCCAGCAGCTTACGAGTAGCGGGAGGGGGGGAGCAGTTCTTC	CASSLRVAGGGEQFF
TRBJ2-1	15	TRBV2	TRBD2	-	TGTGCCAGCAGTGAAAGTAGCGGGAGGCTCAATGAGCAGTTCTTC	CASSESSGRLNEQFF
TRBJ2-7	12	TRBV5-1	-	-	TGCGCCAGCAGCTTGCGGGCCTACGAGCAGTACTTC	CASSLRAYEQYF
TRBJ2-5	14	TRBV7-9	-	-	TGTGCCAGCAGCTTAGGACTAGAGTTAGAGACCCAGTACTTC	CASSLGLELETQYF
TRBJ1-4	17	TRBV5-4	-	-	TGTGCCAGCAGCTTGGCGACAGGACTGACAACTAATGAAAAACTGTTTTTT	CASSLATGLTTNEKLFF
TRBJ1-1	16	TRBV5-1	TRBD1	-	TGCGCCAGCAGCTCACCTTCGGGACAGGGGAACACTGAAGCTTTCTTT	CASSSPSGQGNTEAFF
TRBJ2-7	12	TRBV7-6	-	-	TGTGCCAGCAGCCTCAACCGGTACGAGCAGTACTTC	CASSLNRYEQYF
TRBJ2-1	17	TRBV5-1	TRBD2	-	TGCGCCAGCAGCCTACGGACTAGCGGGATAAGCAACAATGAGCAGTTCTTC	CASSLRTSGISNNEQFF
TRBJ2-5	15	TRBV5-1	TRBD2	-	TGCGCCAGCAGCCCGCTGCCGGGGGGGCAAGAGACCCAGTACTTC	CASSPLPGGQETQYF
TRBJ2-2	15	TRBV18	-	-	TGTGCCAGCTCAGCGGGACAGCTGAACACCGGGGAGCTGTTTTTT	CASSAGQLNTGELFF
TRBJ1-2	15	TRBV6-5	-	-	TGTGCCAGCAGTTACGTTCCCCCGGGTAACTATGGCTACACCTTC	CASSYVPPGNYGYTF
TRBJ2-4	13	TRBV6-5	-	-	TGTGCCAGCAGACGGACAGACAAAAACATTCAGTACTTC	CASRRTDKNIQYF